This TCR beta chain was sequenced for a study of vaccination and CD4 T cells after COVID-19. Overall study context: Once diagnosed, patients had post-COVID samples drawn a median about 100 days later (range 35 to 161). Control cultures received a CEFX pool, an HIV-1 Nef pool, or no peptide.

Documented treatment: roughly ten-day PBMC culture with coronavirus spike peptide pools or control peptides (ViraFEST assay). Sequencing of the DNA from cultured CD4+ T cells was carried out with the Oncomine TCR Beta short-read assay. TCRdb ran MiXCR on the PCR reads and lists one entry per CDR3 protein. The sample consists of about 8,300 distinct CDR3 sequences, 55% of them appearing once. To note about this clonotype: The target antigen is unknown.

This receptor was identified in a human donor who had recovered from COVID-19. Material for sequencing was CD4+ T cells from blood, cultured in vitro.

In DNA, the CDR3 is TGTGCCAGCAGCTTTGACAGAAACACTGAAGCTTTCTTT. Encoded protein: CASSFDRNTEAFF. The V gene is TRBV5-4, the J gene TRBJ1-1; D may be TRBD1 (5 bases). The CDR3 sequence is 13 residues long. Trimming shortened V by 2 bases and J by 2 bases, and 7 bases separated the two germline ends. CDR1 and CDR2 from the germline V gene are SGHNT and YYREEE (reference sequence).